This TCR beta chain was profiled in a study of spatial heterogeneity in lung cancer. TCRdb re-called the 5' RACE reads with MiXCR, one entry per CDR3 protein. The sample records about 9,600 distinct CDR3 sequences, roughly an eighth being singletons. V trimming: 6 bases; J trimming: 6 bases; junction bases outside the gene matches: 9. Per the germline V gene, CDR1 is KGHSH and CDR2 is LQKENI. This CDR3 has 15 residues. Time point noted: sample taken at primary tumor resection. The study's findings and limits: Expanded alpha and beta TCR counts within tumors tracked tumor mutation counts.

This clonotype was detected many times. What it recognizes is unknown. This chain uses TRBV18 with TRBJ2-2, with 8 positions matching TRBD1. This TCR was sampled from a male donor with early-stage non-small cell lung cancer. The source material was lung tumor tissue, sampled at surgery. CDR3 region: CASSRGQDYAGELFF. The CDR3 DNA reads TGTGCCAGCTCGAGGGGACAGGACTACGCCGGGGAGCTGTTTTTT.